This paragraph reports one T cell receptor (beta chain). This entry comes from a study of blood T cell repertoires in COVID-19. The wider study: From the United States, Italy and Spain came samples of acute and convalescent COVID-19.

Profiling relied on immunoSEQ multiplex PCR, and the TCRdb table lists in-frame clones only, not all of them. The sample consists of some 140,000 clones, about four fifths of them appearing once. The CDR3 is made up of 18 amino acids. Germline CDR1 is SGHNT and CDR2 is YYREEE (reference sequence). V shed 3 bases and J shed 2 bases, with 23 bases lying between them. The sequence was collected from an older woman with acute or convalescent COVID-19. Material for sequencing was peripheral blood. The chain links TRBV5-4 to TRBJ2-5, with D tentatively TRBD2 (6 bases). This CDR3 reads CASSWGPMILAGQETQYF. In nucleotides, the CDR3 is TGTGCCAGCAGCTGGGGTCCCATGATACTAGCTGGGCAAGAGACCCAGTACTTC.